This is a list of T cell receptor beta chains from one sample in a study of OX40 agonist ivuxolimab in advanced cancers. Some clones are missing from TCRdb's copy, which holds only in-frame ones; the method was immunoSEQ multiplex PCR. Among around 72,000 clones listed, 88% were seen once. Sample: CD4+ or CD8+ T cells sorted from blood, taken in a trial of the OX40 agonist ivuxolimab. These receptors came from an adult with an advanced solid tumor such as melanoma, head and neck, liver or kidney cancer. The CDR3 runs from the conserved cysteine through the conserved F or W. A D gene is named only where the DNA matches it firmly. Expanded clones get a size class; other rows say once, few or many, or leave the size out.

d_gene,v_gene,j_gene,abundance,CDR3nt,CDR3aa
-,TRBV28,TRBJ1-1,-,TGTGCCAGCAGCCGGACCGGGAGGCCTGAAGCTTTCTTT,CASSRTGRPEAFF
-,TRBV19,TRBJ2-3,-,TGTGCCAGTAGTACCGACAGGGGAGTAGCGGGGACAGATACGCAGTATTTT,CASSTDRGVAGTDTQYF
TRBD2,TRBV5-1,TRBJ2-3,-,TGCGCCAGCAGCTCCTTGACTAGCAACGGAGTCACAGATACGCAGTATTTT,CASSSLTSNGVTDTQYF
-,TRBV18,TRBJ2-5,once,TGTGCCAGCTCACAGGGCTATCAAGAGACCCAGTACTTC,CASSQGYQETQYF
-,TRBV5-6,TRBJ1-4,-,TGTGCCAGCAGCTCTGACATTAATGAAAAACTGTTTTTT,CASSSDINEKLFF
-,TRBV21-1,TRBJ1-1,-,TGTGCCAGCAGCAAAGGTTCCGGACCGAACACTGAAGCTTTCTTT,CASSKGSGPNTEAFF
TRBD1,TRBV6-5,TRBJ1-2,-,TGTGCCAGCACCCGGGGGACAGGGGCCTATGGCTACACCTTC,CASTRGTGAYGYTF
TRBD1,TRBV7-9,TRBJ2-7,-,TGTGCCAGCAGCCCGGGGGACAGGGAGCAGTACTTC,CASSPGDREQYF
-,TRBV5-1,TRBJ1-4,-,TGCGCCAGCAGCTTTGGGGGGGCTAATGAAAAACTGTTTTTT,CASSFGGANEKLFF
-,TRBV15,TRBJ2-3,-,TGTGCCACCAGCAGAGGACTTTCCCAGCGCGATACGCAGTATTTT,CATSRGLSQRDTQYF